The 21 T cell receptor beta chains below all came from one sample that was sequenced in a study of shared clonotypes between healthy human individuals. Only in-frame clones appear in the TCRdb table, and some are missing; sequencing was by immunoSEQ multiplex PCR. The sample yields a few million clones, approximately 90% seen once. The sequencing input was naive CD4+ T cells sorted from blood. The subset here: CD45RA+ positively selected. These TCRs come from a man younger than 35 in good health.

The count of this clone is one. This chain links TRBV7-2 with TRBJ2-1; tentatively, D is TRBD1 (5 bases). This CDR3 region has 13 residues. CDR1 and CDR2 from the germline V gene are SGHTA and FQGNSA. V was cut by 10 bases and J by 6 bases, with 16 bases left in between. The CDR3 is CAIARDVINEQFF. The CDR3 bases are TGTGCCATCGCCAGGGATGTGATCAATGAGCAGTTCTTC.

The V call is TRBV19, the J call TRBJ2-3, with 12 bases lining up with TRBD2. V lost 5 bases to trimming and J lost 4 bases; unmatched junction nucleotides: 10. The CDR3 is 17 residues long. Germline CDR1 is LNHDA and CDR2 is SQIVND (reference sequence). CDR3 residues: CASSLLSGTSGSDTQYF. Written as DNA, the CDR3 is TGTGCCAGTAGTCTGCTTTCCGGGACTAGCGGGTCAGATACGCAGTATTTT.

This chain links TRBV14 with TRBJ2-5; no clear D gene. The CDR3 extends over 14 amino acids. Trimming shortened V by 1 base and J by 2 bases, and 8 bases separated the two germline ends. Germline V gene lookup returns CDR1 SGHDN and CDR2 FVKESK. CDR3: CASSQGLKQETQYF. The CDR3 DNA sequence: TGTGCCAGCAGCCAAGGGTTAAAGCAAGAGACCCAGTACTTC.

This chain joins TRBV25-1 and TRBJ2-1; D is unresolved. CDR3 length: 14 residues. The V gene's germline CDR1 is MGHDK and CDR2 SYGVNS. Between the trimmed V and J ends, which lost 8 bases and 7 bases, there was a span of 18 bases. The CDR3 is CASRNAQMANEQFF. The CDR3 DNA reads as TGTGCCAGCCGAAACGCGCAAATGGCAAATGAGCAGTTCTTC.

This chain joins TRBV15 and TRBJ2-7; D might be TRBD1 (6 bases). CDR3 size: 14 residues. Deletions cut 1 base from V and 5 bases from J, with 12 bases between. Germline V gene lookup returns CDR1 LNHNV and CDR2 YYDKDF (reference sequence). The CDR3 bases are TGTGCCACCAGCAGAGCTTTAAAGGGGGACGAGCAGTACTTC. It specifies CATSRALKGDEQYF.

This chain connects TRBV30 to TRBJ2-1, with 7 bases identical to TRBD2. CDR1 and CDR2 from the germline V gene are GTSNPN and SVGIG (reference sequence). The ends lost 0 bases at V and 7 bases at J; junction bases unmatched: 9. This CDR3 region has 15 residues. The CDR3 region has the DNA TGTGCCTGGAGTGTACTGGCGGGAGAACGGAATGAGCAGTTCTTC. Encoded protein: CAWSVLAGERNEQFF. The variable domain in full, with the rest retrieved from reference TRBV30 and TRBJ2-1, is SQTIHQWPATLVQPVGSPLSLECTVEGTSNPNLYWYRQAAGRGLQLLFYSVGIGQISSEVPQNLSASRPQDRQFILSSKKLLLSDSGFYLCAWSVLAGERNEQFFGPGTRLTVL.

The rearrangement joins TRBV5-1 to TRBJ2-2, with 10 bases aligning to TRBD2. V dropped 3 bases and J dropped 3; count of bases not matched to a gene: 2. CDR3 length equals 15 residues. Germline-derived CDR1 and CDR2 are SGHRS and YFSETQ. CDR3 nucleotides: TGCGCCAGCAGCTCCGGACTAGCGGACACCGGGGAGCTGTTTTTT. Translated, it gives CASSSGLADTGELFF.

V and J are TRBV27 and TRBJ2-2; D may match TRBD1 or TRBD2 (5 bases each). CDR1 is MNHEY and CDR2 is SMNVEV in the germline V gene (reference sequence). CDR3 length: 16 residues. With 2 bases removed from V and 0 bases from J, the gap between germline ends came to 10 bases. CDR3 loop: CASSLLGASNTGELFF. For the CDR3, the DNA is TGTGCCAGCAGTTTACTCGGGGCGTCGAACACCGGGGAGCTGTTTTTT.

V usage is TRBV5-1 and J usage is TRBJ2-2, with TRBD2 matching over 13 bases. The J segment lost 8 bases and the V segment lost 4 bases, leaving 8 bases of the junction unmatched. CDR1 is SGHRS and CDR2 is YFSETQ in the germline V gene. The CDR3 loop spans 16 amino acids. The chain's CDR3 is CASSPGLAGVSGELFF. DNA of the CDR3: TGCGCCAGCAGCCCAGGACTAGCGGGAGTATCGGGGGAGCTGTTTTTT.

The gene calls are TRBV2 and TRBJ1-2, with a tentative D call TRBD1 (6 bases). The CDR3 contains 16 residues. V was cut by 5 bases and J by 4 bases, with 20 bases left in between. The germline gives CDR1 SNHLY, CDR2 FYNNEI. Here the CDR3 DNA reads TGTGCCAGCAGTCGGGAGTCGGTACGGGGGCTCTATGGCTACACCTTC. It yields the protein CASSRESVRGLYGYTF.

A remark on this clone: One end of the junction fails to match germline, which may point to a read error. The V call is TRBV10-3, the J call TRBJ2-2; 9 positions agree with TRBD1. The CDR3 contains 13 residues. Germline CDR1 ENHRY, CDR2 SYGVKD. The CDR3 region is CGVGTGLTGELFF. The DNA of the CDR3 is TGCGGAGTGGGGACAGGGCTTACCGGGGAGCTGTTTTTT.

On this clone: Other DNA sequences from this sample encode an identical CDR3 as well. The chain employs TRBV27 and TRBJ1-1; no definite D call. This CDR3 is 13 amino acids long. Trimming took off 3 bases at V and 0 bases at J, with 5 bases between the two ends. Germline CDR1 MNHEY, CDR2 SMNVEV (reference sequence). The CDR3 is CASSFSLNTEAFF. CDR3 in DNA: TGTGCCAGCAGTTTTTCACTGAACACTGAAGCTTTCTTT.

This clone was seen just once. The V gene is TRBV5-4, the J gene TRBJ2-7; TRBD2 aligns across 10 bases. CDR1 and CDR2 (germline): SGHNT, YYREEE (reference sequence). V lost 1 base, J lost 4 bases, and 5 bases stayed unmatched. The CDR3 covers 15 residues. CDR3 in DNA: TGTGCCAGCAGCTTGAGCGGGAGGGTAGTGTACGAGCAGTACTTC. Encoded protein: CASSLSGRVVYEQYF.

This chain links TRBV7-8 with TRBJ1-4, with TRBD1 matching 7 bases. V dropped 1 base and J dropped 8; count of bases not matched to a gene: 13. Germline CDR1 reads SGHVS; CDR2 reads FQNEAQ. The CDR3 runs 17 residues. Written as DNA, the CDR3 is TGTGCCAGCAGCTTAGTGGCAGGGGGGCCCACCACGGAAAAACTGTTTTTT. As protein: CASSLVAGGPTTEKLFF. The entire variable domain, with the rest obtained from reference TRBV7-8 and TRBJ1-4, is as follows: GAGVSQSPRYKVAKRGQDVALRCDPISGHVSLFWYQQALGQGPEFLTYFQNEAQLDKSGLPSDRFFAERPEGSVSTLKIQRTQQEDSAVYLCASSLVAGGPTTEKLFFGSGTQLSVL.

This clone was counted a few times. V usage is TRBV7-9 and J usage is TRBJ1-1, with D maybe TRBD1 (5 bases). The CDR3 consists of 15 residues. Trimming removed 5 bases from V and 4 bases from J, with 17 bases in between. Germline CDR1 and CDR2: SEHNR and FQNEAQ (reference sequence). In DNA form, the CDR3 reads TGTGCCAGCAGCCCCCGTTCCACGAGGGGCACTGAAGCTTTCTTT. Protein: CASSPRSTRGTEAFF.

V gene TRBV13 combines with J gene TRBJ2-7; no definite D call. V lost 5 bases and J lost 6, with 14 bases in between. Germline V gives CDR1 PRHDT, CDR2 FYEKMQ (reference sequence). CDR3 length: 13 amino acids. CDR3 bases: TGTGCCAGCAGCGCCCGACTGGCTCCCGAGCAGTACTTC. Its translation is CASSARLAPEQYF.

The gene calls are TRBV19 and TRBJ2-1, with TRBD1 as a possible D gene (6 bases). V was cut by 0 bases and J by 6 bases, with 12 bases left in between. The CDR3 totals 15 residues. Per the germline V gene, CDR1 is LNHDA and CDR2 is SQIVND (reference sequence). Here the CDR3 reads CASSIDAGARNEQFF. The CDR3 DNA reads TGTGCCAGTAGTATAGATGCAGGGGCGCGCAATGAGCAGTTCTTC.

The CDR3 nucleotides read TGTGCCAGCAGCTTAGTTTCGGCGGGGGGACCCACAGATACGCAGTATTTT. Its protein is CASSLVSAGGPTDTQYF. V usage is TRBV7-8 and J usage is TRBJ2-3, with 8 bases aligning to TRBD2. This CDR3 is 17 amino acids long. Germline V gene sequence: CDR1 SGHVS, CDR2 FQNEAQ. J lost 2 bases, V lost 1 base, and 8 bases had no gene match.

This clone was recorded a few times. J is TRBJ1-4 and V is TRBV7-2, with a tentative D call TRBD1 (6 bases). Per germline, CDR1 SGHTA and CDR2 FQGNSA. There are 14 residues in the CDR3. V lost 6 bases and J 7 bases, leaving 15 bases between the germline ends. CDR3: CASRLQGGGEKLFF. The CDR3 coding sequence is TGTGCCAGCAGGCTACAGGGTGGGGGTGAAAAACTGTTTTTT.

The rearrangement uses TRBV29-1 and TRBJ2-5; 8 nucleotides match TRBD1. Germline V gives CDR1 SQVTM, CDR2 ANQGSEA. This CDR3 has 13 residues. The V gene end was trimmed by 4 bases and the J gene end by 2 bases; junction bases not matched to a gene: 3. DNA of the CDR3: TGCAGCGTTGCCACAGGGGGGCAAGAGACCCAGTACTTC. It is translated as CSVATGGQETQYF.

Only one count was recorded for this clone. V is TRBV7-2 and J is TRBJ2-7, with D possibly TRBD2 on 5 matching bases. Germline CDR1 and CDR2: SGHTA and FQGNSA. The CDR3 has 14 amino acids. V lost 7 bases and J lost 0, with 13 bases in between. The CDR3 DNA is TGTGCCAGCACCATCACTAGTCTCTCCTACGAGCAGTACTTC. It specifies CASTITSLSYEQYF.